Below, 2 T cell receptor beta chains from the same sample are listed, as sequenced in a study of T cell changes during pregnancy in multiple sclerosis. Repertoires were generated with immunoSEQ multiplex PCR, while TCRdb's copy carries only in-frame clones and drops some. The sample yields some 38,000 clones, 85% to 90% seen once. The sequencing here drew on CD8+ T cells from peripheral blood mononuclear cells, taken in the third trimester of pregnancy. The receptors derive from a female donor with multiple sclerosis, enrolled in a pregnancy study.

The rearrangement joins TRBV27 to TRBJ1-1, with D possibly being TRBD1 (5 bases). The CDR3 is 11 amino acids. The germline V gene has CDR1 MNHEY and CDR2 SMNVEV (reference sequence). V was shortened by 7 bases and J by 7 bases, with 10 bases between the two germline ends. The CDR3 here is CASNGRGEAFF. In DNA, the CDR3 is TGTGCCAGCAACGGGAGGGGTGAAGCTTTCTTT.

The J gene is TRBJ2-5, the V gene TRBV27; 10 nucleotides agree with TRBD2. The CDR3 has 16 amino acids. Losses at the gene ends were 5 bases for V and 2 bases for J; bases not matched to a gene: 8. From germline, CDR1 is MNHEY and CDR2 SMNVEV (reference sequence). The CDR3 loop reads CASSPLSGGVQETQYF. CDR3 sequence (DNA): TGTGCCAGCAGTCCCCTGAGCGGGGGGGTTCAAGAGACCCAGTACTTC.